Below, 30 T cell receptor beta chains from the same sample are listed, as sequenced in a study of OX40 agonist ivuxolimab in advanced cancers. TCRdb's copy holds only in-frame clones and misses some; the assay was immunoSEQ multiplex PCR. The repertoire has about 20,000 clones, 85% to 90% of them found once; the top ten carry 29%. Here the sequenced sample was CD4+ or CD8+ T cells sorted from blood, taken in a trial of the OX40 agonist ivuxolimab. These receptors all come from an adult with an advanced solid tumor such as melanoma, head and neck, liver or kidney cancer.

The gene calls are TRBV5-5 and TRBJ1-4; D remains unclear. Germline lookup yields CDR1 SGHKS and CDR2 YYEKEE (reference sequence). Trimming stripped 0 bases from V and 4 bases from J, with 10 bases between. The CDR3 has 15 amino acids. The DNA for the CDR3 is TGTGCCAGCAGCTTGGGCGGGCAGCGTAATGAAAAACTGTTTTTT. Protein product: CASSLGGQRNEKLFF.

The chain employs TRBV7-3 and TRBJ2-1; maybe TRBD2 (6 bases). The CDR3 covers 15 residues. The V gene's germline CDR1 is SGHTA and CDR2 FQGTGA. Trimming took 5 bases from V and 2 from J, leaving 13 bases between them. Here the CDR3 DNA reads TGTGCCAGCAGCCGCGGGGCCGGGCCCTACAATGAGCAGTTCTTC. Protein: CASSRGAGPYNEQFF.

As DNA, the CDR3 is TGTGCCAGCAGCAATGTTGCCCCGGGACCCGGAAACACCATATATTTT. Residues: CASSNVAPGPGNTIYF. V and J are TRBV21-1 and TRBJ1-3. TRBV21-1 is reported as a pseudogene. This CDR3 is built from 16 residues.

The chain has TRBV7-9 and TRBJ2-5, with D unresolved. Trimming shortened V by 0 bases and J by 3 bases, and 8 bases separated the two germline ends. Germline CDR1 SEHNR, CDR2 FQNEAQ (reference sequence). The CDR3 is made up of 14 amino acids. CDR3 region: CASSLASFEETQYF. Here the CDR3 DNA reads TGTGCCAGCAGCTTAGCGAGTTTCGAAGAGACCCAGTACTTC.

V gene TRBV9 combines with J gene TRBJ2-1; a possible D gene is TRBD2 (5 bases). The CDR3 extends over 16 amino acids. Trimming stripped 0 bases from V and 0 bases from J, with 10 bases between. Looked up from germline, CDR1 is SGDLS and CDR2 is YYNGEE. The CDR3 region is CASSVASQSSYNEQFF. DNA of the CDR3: TGTGCCAGCAGCGTAGCTAGCCAGAGCTCCTACAATGAGCAGTTCTTC.

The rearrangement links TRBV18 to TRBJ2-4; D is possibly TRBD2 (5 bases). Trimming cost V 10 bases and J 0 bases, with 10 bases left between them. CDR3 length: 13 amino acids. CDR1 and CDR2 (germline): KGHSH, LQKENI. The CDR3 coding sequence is TGTGCCATCCCGGGGTTAGCCAAAAACATTCAGTACTTC. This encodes CAIPGLAKNIQYF.

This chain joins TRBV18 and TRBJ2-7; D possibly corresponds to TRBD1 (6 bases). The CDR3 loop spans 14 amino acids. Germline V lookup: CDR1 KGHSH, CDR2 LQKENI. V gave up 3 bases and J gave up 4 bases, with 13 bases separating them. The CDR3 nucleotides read TGTGCCAGCTCACCGGGACAATTTTCATACGAGCAGTACTTC. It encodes CASSPGQFSYEQYF.

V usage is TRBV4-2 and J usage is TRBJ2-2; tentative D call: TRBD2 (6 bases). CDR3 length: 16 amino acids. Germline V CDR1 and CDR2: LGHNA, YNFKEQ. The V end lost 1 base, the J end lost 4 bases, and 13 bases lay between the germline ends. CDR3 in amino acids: CASSQVTGAPTGELFF. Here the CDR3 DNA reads TGTGCCAGCAGCCAAGTAACGGGAGCCCCCACCGGGGAGCTGTTTTTT.

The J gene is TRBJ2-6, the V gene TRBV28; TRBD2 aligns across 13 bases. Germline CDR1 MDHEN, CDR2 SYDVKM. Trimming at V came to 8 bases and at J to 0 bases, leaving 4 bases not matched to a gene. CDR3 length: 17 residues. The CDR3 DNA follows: TGTGCCAGCCTGGGACTAGCGGGACACTCTGGGGCCAACGTCCTGACTTTC. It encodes CASLGLAGHSGANVLTF. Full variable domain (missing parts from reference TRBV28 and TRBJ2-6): DVKVTQSSRYLVKRTGEKVFLECVQDMDHENMFWYRQDPGLGLRLIYFSYDVKMKEKGDIPEGYSVSREKKERFSLILESASTNQTSMYLCASLGLAGHSGANVLTFGAGSRLTVL.

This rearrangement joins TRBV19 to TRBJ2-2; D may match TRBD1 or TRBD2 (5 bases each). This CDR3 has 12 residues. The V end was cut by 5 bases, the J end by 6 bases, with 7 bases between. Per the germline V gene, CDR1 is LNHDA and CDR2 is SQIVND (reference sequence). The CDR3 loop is CASSEGSGELFF. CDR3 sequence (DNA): TGTGCCAGTAGTGAGGGGTCCGGGGAGCTGTTTTTT.

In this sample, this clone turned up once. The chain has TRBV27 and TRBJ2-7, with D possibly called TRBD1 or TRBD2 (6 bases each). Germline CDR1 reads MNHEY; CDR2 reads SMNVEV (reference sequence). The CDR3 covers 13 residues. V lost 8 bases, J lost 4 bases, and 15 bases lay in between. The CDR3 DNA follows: TGTGCCAGCTGGGGGGCCCCTTTGTACGAGCAGTACTTC. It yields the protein CASWGAPLYEQYF.

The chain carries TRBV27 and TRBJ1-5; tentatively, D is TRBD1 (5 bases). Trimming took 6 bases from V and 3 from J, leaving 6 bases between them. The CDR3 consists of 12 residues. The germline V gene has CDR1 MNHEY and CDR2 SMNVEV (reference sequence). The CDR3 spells CASRGVNQPQHF. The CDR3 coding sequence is TGTGCCAGCAGAGGGGTCAATCAGCCCCAGCATTTT.

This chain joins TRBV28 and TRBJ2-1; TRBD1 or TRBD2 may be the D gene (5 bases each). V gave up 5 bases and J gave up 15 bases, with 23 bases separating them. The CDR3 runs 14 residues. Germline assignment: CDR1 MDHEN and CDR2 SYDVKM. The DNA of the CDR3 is TGTGCCAGCAGTAAATTCGGGGACCGCTTACAAGGGTTCTTC. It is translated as CASSKFGDRLQGFF.

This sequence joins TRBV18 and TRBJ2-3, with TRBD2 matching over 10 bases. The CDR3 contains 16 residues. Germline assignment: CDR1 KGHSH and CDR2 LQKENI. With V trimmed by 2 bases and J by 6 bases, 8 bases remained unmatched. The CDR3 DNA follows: TGTGCCAGCTCACCAAGCCTAGCGGGAGAGGGGGATACGCAGTATTTT. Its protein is CASSPSLAGEGDTQYF.

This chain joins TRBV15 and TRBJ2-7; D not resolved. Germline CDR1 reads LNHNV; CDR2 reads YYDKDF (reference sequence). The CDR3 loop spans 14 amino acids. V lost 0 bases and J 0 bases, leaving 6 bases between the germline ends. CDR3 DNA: TGTGCCACCAGCAGAGAGATCCCCTCCTACGAGCAGTACTTC. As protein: CATSREIPSYEQYF.

CDR3 in DNA: TGCGCCAGCAGCCAAGGCGGACTAGCGCAGGACGAGCAGTACTTC. Its translation is CASSQGGLAQDEQYF. The chain carries TRBV4-1 and TRBJ2-7; 9 bases are a match to TRBD2. Trimming removed 1 base from V and 5 bases from J; junction bases left unmatched: 6. The length of the CDR3 is 15 residues. The V gene's germline CDR1 is MGHRA and CDR2 YSYEKL.

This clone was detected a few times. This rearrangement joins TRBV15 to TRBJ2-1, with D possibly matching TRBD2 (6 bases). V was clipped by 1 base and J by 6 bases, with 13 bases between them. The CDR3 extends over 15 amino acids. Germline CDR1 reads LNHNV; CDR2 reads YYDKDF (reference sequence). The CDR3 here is CATSRGAGFGNEQFF. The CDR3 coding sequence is TGTGCCACCAGCAGAGGTGCGGGGTTTGGCAATGAGCAGTTCTTC.

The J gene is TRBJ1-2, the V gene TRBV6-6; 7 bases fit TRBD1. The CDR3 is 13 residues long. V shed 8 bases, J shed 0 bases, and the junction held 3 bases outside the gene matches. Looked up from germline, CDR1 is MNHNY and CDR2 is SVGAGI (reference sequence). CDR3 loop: CASSGQANYGYTF. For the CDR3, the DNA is TGTGCCAGCTCCGGACAGGCTAACTATGGCTACACCTTC.

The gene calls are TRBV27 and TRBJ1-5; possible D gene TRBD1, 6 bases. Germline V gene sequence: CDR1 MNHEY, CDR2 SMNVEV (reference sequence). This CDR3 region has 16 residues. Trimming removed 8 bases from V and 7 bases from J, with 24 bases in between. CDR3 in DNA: TGTGCCAGCGTCGAACGGGGGGCAGGGGCTTTACAGCCCCAGCATTTT. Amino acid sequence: CASVERGAGALQPQHF.

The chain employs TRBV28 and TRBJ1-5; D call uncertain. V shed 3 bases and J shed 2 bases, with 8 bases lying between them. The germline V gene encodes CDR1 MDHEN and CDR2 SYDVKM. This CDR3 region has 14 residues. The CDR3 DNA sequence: TGTGCCAGCAGTTTCATTGTGGGCAATCAGCCCCAGCATTTT. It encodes CASSFIVGNQPQHF.

CDR3: CASSQDTVDQETQYF. The CDR3 nucleotides are TGCGCCAGCAGCCAAGATACCGTGGACCAAGAGACCCAGTACTTC. The gene calls are TRBV4-3 and TRBJ2-5, with D hard to call. Trimming left V 0 bases short and J 0 bases short, with 8 bases between. The V gene's germline CDR1 is LGHNA and CDR2 YSLEER. The CDR3 has 15 amino acids.

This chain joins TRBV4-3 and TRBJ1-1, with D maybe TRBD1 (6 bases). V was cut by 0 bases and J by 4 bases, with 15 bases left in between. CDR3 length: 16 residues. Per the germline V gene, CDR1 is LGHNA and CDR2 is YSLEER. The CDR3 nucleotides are TGCGCCAGCAGCCAAGAAATCCTACAGGGCGGCACTGAAGCTTTCTTT. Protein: CASSQEILQGGTEAFF.

DNA for the CDR3: TGTGCCAGCAGCTTAGTATCTACTAACACCGGGGAGCTGTTTTTT. Translating gives CASSLVSTNTGELFF. The V call is TRBV11-3, the J call TRBJ2-2, with D hard to call. The CDR3 sequence is 15 residues long. Germline CDR1 reads SGHNT; CDR2 reads YENEEA. Trimming took off 1 base at V and 2 bases at J, with 8 bases between the two ends. Supplemented by reference TRBV11-3 and TRBJ2-2, the full variable domain reads EAGVVQSPRYKIIEKKQPVAFWCNPISGHNTLYWYLQNLGQGPELLIRYENEEAVDDSQLPKDRFSAERLKGVDSTLKIQPAELGDSAVYLCASSLVSTNTGELFFGEGSRLTVL.

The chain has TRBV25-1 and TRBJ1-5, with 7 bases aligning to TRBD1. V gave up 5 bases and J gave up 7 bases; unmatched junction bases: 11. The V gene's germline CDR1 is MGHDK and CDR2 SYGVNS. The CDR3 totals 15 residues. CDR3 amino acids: CASSINTGAGQPQHF. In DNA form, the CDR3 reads TGTGCCAGCAGTATCAACACAGGGGCTGGGCAGCCCCAGCATTTT.

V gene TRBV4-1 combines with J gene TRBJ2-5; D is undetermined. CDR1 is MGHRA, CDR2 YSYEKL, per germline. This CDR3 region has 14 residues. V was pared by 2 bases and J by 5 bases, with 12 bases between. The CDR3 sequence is CASSQRLGSETQYF. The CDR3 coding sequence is TGCGCCAGCAGCCAACGGCTAGGTAGCGAGACCCAGTACTTC.

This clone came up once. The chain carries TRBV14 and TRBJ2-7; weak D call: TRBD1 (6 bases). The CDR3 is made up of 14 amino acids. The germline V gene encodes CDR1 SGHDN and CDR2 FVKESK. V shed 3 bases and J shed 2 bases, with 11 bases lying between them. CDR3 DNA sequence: TGTGCCAGCAGCCACCAGGGGTTCACCTACGAGCAGTACTTC. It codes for CASSHQGFTYEQYF.

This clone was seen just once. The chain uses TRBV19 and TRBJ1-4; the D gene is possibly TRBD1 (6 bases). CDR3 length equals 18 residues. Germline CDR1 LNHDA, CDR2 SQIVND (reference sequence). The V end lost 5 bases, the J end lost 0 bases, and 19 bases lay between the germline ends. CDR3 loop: CASSLPGGHYATNEKLFF. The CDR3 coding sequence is TGTGCCAGTAGTCTCCCGGGGGGACACTATGCAACTAATGAAAAACTGTTTTTT. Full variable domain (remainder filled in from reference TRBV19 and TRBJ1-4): DGGITQSPKYLFRKEGQNVTLSCEQNLNHDAMYWYRQDPGQGLRLIYYSQIVNDFQKGDIAEGYSVSREKKESFPLTVTSAQKNPTAFYLCASSLPGGHYATNEKLFFGSGTQLSVL.

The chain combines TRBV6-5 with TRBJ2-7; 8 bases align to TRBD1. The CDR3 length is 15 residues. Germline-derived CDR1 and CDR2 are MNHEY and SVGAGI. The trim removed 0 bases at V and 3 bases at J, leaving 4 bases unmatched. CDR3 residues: CASSYSTGDLYEQYF. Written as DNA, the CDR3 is TGTGCCAGCAGTTACTCGACAGGGGACCTCTACGAGCAGTACTTC.

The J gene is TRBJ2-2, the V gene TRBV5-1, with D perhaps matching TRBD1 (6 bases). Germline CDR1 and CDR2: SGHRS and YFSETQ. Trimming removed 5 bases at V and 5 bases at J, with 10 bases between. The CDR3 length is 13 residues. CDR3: CASSTGRTGELFF. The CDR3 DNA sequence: TGCGCCAGCAGTACAGGGCGGACCGGGGAGCTGTTTTTT.

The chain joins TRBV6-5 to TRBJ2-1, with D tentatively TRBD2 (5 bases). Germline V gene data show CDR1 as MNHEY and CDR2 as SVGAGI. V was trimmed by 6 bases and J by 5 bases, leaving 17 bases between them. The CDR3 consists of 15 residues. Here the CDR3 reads CASSSLGSGDNEQFF. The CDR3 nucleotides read TGTGCCAGCAGCTCCCTTGGGAGTGGGGACAATGAGCAGTTCTTC.